This is a list of T cell receptor beta chains from one sample in a study of blood T cell repertoires in COVID-19. Data came from immunoSEQ multiplex PCR; TCRdb stores just in-frame clones and leaves some out. The table includes over 85,000 clones, roughly 84% detected once. The sample comprised peripheral blood. Source of these receptors: a human donor in a cohort sampled during active COVID-19. Each CDR3 is given with its conserved first and last residue. The D gene is left open where the match is weak. The listing skips clone size in some rows; elsewhere it reads once, few, many or a size class.

CDR3: CASSLGPHVSIRTDTQYF
DNA: TGTGCCAGCAGCTTAGGCCCCCATGTGAGCATACGCACAGATACGCAGTATTTT
D: .
size: .
J: TRBJ2-3
V: TRBV7-2

CDR3: CASRGQGATLTGGYTF
DNA: TGTGCCAGCAGAGGACAGGGGGCCACCCTAACCGGGGGCTACACCTTC
D: TRBD1
size: .
J: TRBJ1-2
V: TRBV5-4

CDR3: CASSLDRYNEQFF
DNA: TGTGCCAGCAGCCTGGACAGATACAATGAGCAGTTCTTC
D: .
size: .
J: TRBJ2-1
V: TRBV6-5

CDR3: CASRSSSRTQYF
DNA: TGTGCCAGTAGAAGCTCTTCCCGTACGCAGTATTTT
D: .
size: .
J: TRBJ2-3
V: TRBV19

CDR3: CASSVDGSGNTIYF
DNA: TGTGCCAGCAGCGTTGATGGGAGTGGAAACACCATATATTTT
D: .
size: .
J: TRBJ1-3
V: TRBV9

CDR3: CASSPPRSSGTHNEQFF
DNA: TGTGCCAGCAGCCCCCCCCGCTCAAGCGGGACCCACAATGAGCAGTTCTTC
D: TRBD2
size: once
J: TRBJ2-1
V: TRBV7-6

CDR3: CASSAFGGFAYEQYF
DNA: TGTGCCAGCAGCGCTTTTGGGGGGTTTGCCTACGAGCAGTACTTC
D: .
size: .
J: TRBJ2-7
V: TRBV7-2

CDR3: CASSQDRGIETQYF
DNA: TGTGCCAGTAGCCAGGACAGGGGGATAGAGACCCAGTACTTC
D: TRBD1
size: .
J: TRBJ2-5
V: TRBV19

CDR3: CASSFLRGPRNTEAFF
DNA: TGTGCCAGCAGCTTCTTAAGGGGGCCACGGAACACTGAAGCTTTCTTT
D: TRBD1
size: .
J: TRBJ1-1
V: TRBV11-3

CDR3: CASSLRRGRNSPLHF
DNA: TGTGCCAGCAGCTTGCGGAGGGGGCGCAATTCACCCCTCCACTTT
D: TRBD1
size: .
J: TRBJ1-6
V: TRBV5-6

CDR3: CASSPRTSGRGDEQFF
DNA: TGTGCCAGCAGCCCCCGGACTAGCGGGAGAGGCGATGAGCAGTTCTTC
D: TRBD2
size: .
J: TRBJ2-1
V: TRBV9

CDR3: CASSESSGWIAFF
DNA: TGTGCCAGTTCGGAGTCCTCCGGGTGGATAGCTTTCTTT
D: .
size: .
J: TRBJ1-1
V: TRBV6-6

CDR3: CASSGTGNQPQHF
DNA: TGTGCCAGCAGCGGTACAGGGAATCAGCCCCAGCATTTT
D: .
size: few
J: TRBJ1-5
V: TRBV7-9

CDR3: CASSHPGQGVGYTF
DNA: TGCGCCAGCAGCCATCCGGGACAGGGGGTTGGCTACACCTTC
D: TRBD1
size: once
J: TRBJ1-2
V: TRBV4-1

CDR3: CAWSVREAGVTLSSYNEQFF
DNA: TGTGCCTGGAGTGTACGGGAGGCAGGGGTCACCTTAAGCTCCTACAATGAGCAGTTCTTC
D: .
size: once
J: TRBJ2-1
V: TRBV30

CDR3: CASSLWGQGLGEQYF
DNA: TGTGCCAGCAGTTTATGGGGGCAGGGGTTGGGCGAGCAGTACTTC
D: .
size: .
J: TRBJ2-7
V: TRBV28

CDR3: CASTRVSGMNTEAFF
DNA: TGTGCCAGCACTCGGGTCTCCGGCATGAACACTGAAGCTTTCTTT
D: .
size: once
J: TRBJ1-1
V: TRBV9

CDR3: CASSLDRSTYEQYF
DNA: TGTGCCAGCAGCTTGGACAGGTCGACCTACGAGCAGTACTTC
D: TRBD1
size: .
J: TRBJ2-7
V: TRBV11-2

CDR3: CASSISGDDQPQHF
DNA: TGTGCCAGTAGTATATCAGGGGACGATCAGCCCCAGCATTTT
D: .
size: .
J: TRBJ1-5
V: TRBV19

CDR3: CASSEGRQVPETQYF
DNA: TGTGCCAGCAGCGAAGGGCGACAGGTTCCGGAGACCCAGTACTTC
D: .
size: .
J: TRBJ2-5
V: TRBV7-9

CDR3: CATSDSKRTGNYGYTF
DNA: TGTGCCACCAGTGATTCGAAGCGCACAGGCAACTATGGCTACACCTTC
D: .
size: .
J: TRBJ1-2
V: TRBV24-1

CDR3: CASSPRTGGSDNEQFF
DNA: TGTGCCAGCAGCCCGAGGACTGGCGGATCCGACAATGAGCAGTTCTTC
D: .
size: .
J: TRBJ2-1
V: TRBV7-3

CDR3: CASSLVGTDAFF
DNA: TGCGCCAGCAGCTTGGTCGGGACAGACGCTTTCTTT
D: TRBD1
size: .
J: TRBJ1-1
V: TRBV5-1

CDR3: CASSRDTGELFF
DNA: TGCGCCAGCAGCCGGGACACCGGGGAGCTGTTTTTT
D: .
size: .
J: TRBJ2-2
V: TRBV5-1

CDR3: CASSVRGSTVPEQFF
DNA: TGTGCCAGCAGCGTTCGAGGAAGCACTGTCCCCGAGCAGTTCTTC
D: .
size: .
J: TRBJ2-1
V: TRBV9

CDR3: CASSSRTANTEAFF
DNA: TGTGCCAGCAGCTCACGGACAGCTAACACTGAAGCTTTCTTT
D: .
size: .
J: TRBJ1-1
V: TRBV7-2

CDR3: CASSMLAGGNQETQYF
DNA: TGTGCCAGTAGTATGCTGGCGGGGGGGAATCAAGAGACCCAGTACTTC
D: TRBD2
size: .
J: TRBJ2-5
V: TRBV19

CDR3: CASSSPYTGELFF
DNA: TGTGCCAGCAGTTCCCCCTACACCGGGGAGCTGTTTTTT
D: .
size: .
J: TRBJ2-2
V: TRBV6-5

CDR3: CASSPSYEQYF
DNA: TGTGCCAGCAGTCCATCATACGAGCAGTACTTC
D: .
size: .
J: TRBJ2-7
V: TRBV2

CDR3: CASSQEVGARNQPQHF
DNA: TGCGCCAGCAGCCAAGAAGTGGGGGCGAGAAATCAGCCCCAGCATTTT
D: .
size: .
J: TRBJ1-5
V: TRBV4-3

CDR3: CSALTQGNYGYTF
DNA: TGCAGCGCCCTGACCCAGGGTAACTATGGCTACACCTTC
D: .
size: .
J: TRBJ1-2
V: TRBV29-1

CDR3: CASSQEITGANGYTF
DNA: TGTGCCAGCAGCCAAGAGATAACAGGGGCAAACGGCTACACCTTC
D: TRBD1
size: .
J: TRBJ1-2
V: TRBV4-2

CDR3: CASSVEPDSYGYTF
DNA: TGTGCCAGCAGCGTAGAGCCCGACAGCTATGGCTACACCTTC
D: .
size: .
J: TRBJ1-2
V: TRBV9

CDR3: CASSSTRVSGANVLTF
DNA: TGTGCCAGCAGCTCTACACGGGTCTCTGGGGCCAACGTCCTGACTTTC
D: .
size: once
J: TRBJ2-6
V: TRBV7-8

CDR3: CASRSSYNSPLHF
DNA: TGTGCCAGCCGGAGCTCCTATAATTCACCCCTCCACTTT
D: .
size: .
J: TRBJ1-6
V: TRBV6-5

CDR3: CASSEGQVNEKLFF
DNA: TGTGCCAGCAGTGAAGGGCAGGTGAATGAAAAACTGTTTTTT
D: .
size: .
J: TRBJ1-4
V: TRBV2

CDR3: CASSQCRGNEKLFF
DNA: TGCGCCAGCAGTCAATGCAGGGGTAATGAAAAACTGTTTTTT
D: .
size: .
J: TRBJ1-4
V: TRBV23-1

CDR3: CAIRRTRTYNEQFF
DNA: TGTGCCATCAGGCGGACTAGGACGTACAATGAGCAGTTCTTC
D: TRBD2
size: .
J: TRBJ2-1
V: TRBV10-3